A single T cell receptor beta chain is shown here with its context. Its antigen remains unknown. In the PCR, 60 Vbeta and 13 Jbeta primers were used. Only in-frame clones appear in the TCRdb table, and some are missing; sequencing was by immunoSEQ multiplex PCR. The data hold some 120,000 clones, with over 70% observed a single time. The data are from a study of cytomegalovirus exposure and HLA in healthy donors. General study findings and limits: Some TCR beta chains (164 of them) were listed as cytomegalovirus-associated. CMV serostatus was the only recorded immune exposure for donors.

The source of this sequence is a woman between 50 and 59 years old in good health and CMV-seronegative. Specimen: PBMCs.

DNA for the CDR3: TGTGCCAGCTCACCTCCCACAGGGGAACAGACCCAGTACTTC. It specifies CASSPPTGEQTQYF. V gene TRBV18 combines with J gene TRBJ2-5, with 7 bases that match TRBD1. The CDR3 has 14 residues. The germline gives CDR1 KGHSH, CDR2 LQKENI. V lost 3 bases to trimming and J lost 6 bases; unmatched junction nucleotides: 7.